This TCR beta chain stems from a study of T cells after yellow fever vaccination. Background on the study: For low cell numbers, libraries were made with SMART-Seq v4 Ultra Low Input.

This clonotype was found a few times. Synthesis of TCR cDNA relied on 5'RACE template switching, which attached a universal primer site and UMIs. TCRdb recomputed calls from the 5' RACE reads with MiXCR, one row per CDR3 protein. The data hold around 310,000 distinct CDR3 sequences, with 3.5% to 4.5% observed a single time. Trimming stripped 3 bases from V and 6 bases from J, with 17 bases between. This CDR3 comprises 15 residues. The chain couples TRBV12-3 or TRBV12-4 to TRBJ2-5; either TRBD1 or TRBD2 may supply D (6 bases each). The source of this sequence is a man younger than 30 who received the YFV17D yellow fever vaccine. Here the sequenced sample was PBMCs, taken 15 days after the yellow fever booster vaccination. The CDR3 region has the DNA TGTGCCAGCAGTTTCACCTACAGGGCGGGGAAGACCCAGTACTTC. Amino acids: CASSFTYRAGKTQYF.